This T cell receptor (beta chain) is drawn from a study of blood T cell repertoires in COVID-19. Overall study: The United States, Italy and Spain provided the acute and convalescent COVID-19 samples.

This CDR3 spans 13 amino acids. Germline CDR1 reads MNHEY; CDR2 reads SVGAGI. Trimming took 6 bases from V and 3 from J, leaving 11 bases between them. Per the original methods: Reference gene primers were amplified, and this amplification served to estimate nucleated cell counts. The method was immunoSEQ multiplex PCR; TCRdb's version includes in-frame clones alone and lacks a portion of them. The DNA gave D and trimming, while V, J and clone size come from that table. In the table there are around 100,000 clones, 87% of which are singletons. The sample comprised peripheral blood. This TCR came from a human donor in a cohort sampled during active COVID-19. The chain links TRBV6-5 to TRBJ1-2; D gene unclear. In DNA form, the CDR3 reads TGTGCCAGCAGGGTTACTATCGACTATGGCTACACCTTC. It yields the protein CASRVTIDYGYTF.